The entry below describes one TCR beta chain. This clone was counted a single time. This receptor's antigen is unknown. Base qualities are not provided; no much larger clone lies one nucleotide away. Receptor amplification or capture employed the immunoSEQ multiplex PCR assay. TCRdb took this table from immuneACCESS and kept in-frame rearrangements with V and J called. Such tables lack part of the clones; where checked against another copy, unresolved V genes explain under half of the gap, and the rest is unexplained. The sample records hundreds of thousands of clones, roughly 90% of which are singletons. Jointly, the top ten make up approximately 0.011% of the sample. This sample was included in a study of shared T cell receptors in the human thymus (dated by TCRdb to the early 2020s). With regard to the full study: The study investigated the way shared, self-reactive T-cell receptor alpha chains are produced in the human thymus.

This same sample was also part of a study on human thymus T cells. In that second paper, the authors write: Donors were immunologically healthy infants undergoing open corrective cardiac surgery for congenital heart defects in Finland. The thymus tissue came from surgical resects taken out during corrective cardiac surgery. Biased V and J gene segment usage appeared to be present in both thymic and peripheral blood repertoires. The related research reported highly overlapping thymic TCR repertoires among unrelated individuals. The study used fewer than ten infant thymus samples plus four related peripheral blood samples to characterize TCR alpha and beta repertoires. Donor ages ranged from about 7 to 244 days, and the cohort comprised about 6 male and a couple of female infants. Thymocytes were released mechanically from tissue and stored at -70 °C as pellets of about 9.5-32 million cells. Genomic DNA was extracted from frozen cell pellets with a QIAsymphony instrument. Using the immunoSEQ multiplex PCR assay, the TCRB and TCRAD loci were amplified from a standardized quantity of quality-controlled genomic DNA. Amplicons spanned the V(D)J region at a length sufficient to cover the CDR3 and identify V and J genes. Amplicon sequencing was performed on an Illumina platform through the commercial immunoSEQ service. Primer bias and sequencing errors were corrected as previously described, and TCRAD and TCRB definitions were based on the IMGT database. Repertoires were analysed with immunoSEQ Analyzer 3.0 and VDJTools, covering basic statistics, V/J segment usage, diversity estimates, rarefaction and pairwise overlap. Chao1, ChaoE, Efron-Thisted, Shannon and inverse Simpson indices were used to estimate diversity, which was also estimated on datasets down-sampled to the smallest sample. For repertoire overlap, CDR3 nucleotide sequence, V gene and J gene had to match strictly, and clustering was done by Jaccard-based multidimensional scaling. On average, thymus samples yielded roughly 800,000 unique TCRB clonotypes, whereas blood samples yielded approximately 84,000.

Sequencing used thymocytes. The clonotype was recovered from a boy under three years old with a congenital heart defect. Donor details come from another sample of the same person, matched by shared clones.

The encoded CDR3 is CASREFGSEETQYF. The bases read TGTGCCAGCAGGGAATTCGGGTCTGAAGAGACCCAGTACTTC. This receptor chain uses TRBV6-5 and TRBJ2-5; no D gene is confidently identified. V is cut by 6 bases and J by 3 bases, and the space between the germline ends is 14 bases. Taken from the germline V gene, the CDR1 and CDR2 loops are MNHEY and SVGAGI. The CDR3 measures 14 amino acids from cysteine to phenylalanine. CDR3 DNA is the only sequence kept; it has 42 bases, read in frame from the first base.